This entry lists 17 T cell receptor beta chains sequenced from one sample in a study of blood T cells in healthy people across ages. Through a sample-barcoded 5' primer and a J-beta primer mix, a second PCR was run for roughly 7 to 11 cycles. MiXCR, run by TCRdb on the 5' RACE reads, gives a single entry per CDR3 protein. The table records 1,300,000 or so distinct CDR3 sequences, approximately 60% of them present only once. Source material: blood. The receptor set was obtained from a man aged 18 to 30 in good health.

This rearrangement joins TRBV27 to TRBJ2-3, with D possibly being TRBD1 (5 bases). Germline assignment: CDR1 MNHEY and CDR2 SMNVEV (reference sequence). There are 15 residues in the CDR3. Trimming left V 2 bases short and J 0 bases short, with 9 bases between. The CDR3 DNA is TGTGCCAGCAGTTTAAAGGGGTACAGCACAGATACGCAGTATTTT. Residues: CASSLKGYSTDTQYF.

This clonotype was found a few times. This sequence joins TRBV12-3 or TRBV12-4 and TRBJ2-5; 10 bases align to TRBD2. This CDR3 is 18 amino acids long. Trimming at V came to 6 bases and at J to 0 bases, leaving 13 bases not matched to a gene. CDR3 DNA sequence: TGTGCCAGCAGGGAACTAGCGGGGCGACTCCCGTACCAAGAGACCCAGTACTTC. Translation: CASRELAGRLPYQETQYF.

The chain recombines TRBV12-3 or TRBV12-4 with TRBJ2-1; 8 positions match TRBD2. V lost 3 bases, J lost 5 bases, and 6 bases stayed unmatched. The CDR3 is 15 amino acids. CDR3 amino acids: CASSFGLAGHNEQFF. CDR3 bases: TGTGCCAGCAGTTTTGGTCTAGCGGGCCACAATGAGCAGTTCTTC.

The V call is TRBV15, the J call TRBJ2-5, with TRBD1 identical over 11 bases. The J call may be in error: the DNA end matches TRBJ2-7 better. Germline V CDR1 and CDR2: LNHNV, YYDKDF (reference sequence). This CDR3 spans 15 amino acids. The CDR3 DNA reads TGTGCCACCAGCACCAGGACAGGGGGCGTATACGAGCAGTACTTC. Residues: CATSTRTGGVYEQYF.

This clonotype was seen only a few times. The CDR3 loop reads CASSAYRVDNQPQHF. The CDR3 DNA reads TGTGCCAGCAGTGCCTACAGGGTTGACAATCAGCCCCAGCATTTT. V and J are TRBV27 and TRBJ1-5, with TRBD1 as a possible D gene (6 bases). Between the trimmed V and J ends, which lost 5 bases and 3 bases, there was a span of 14 bases. CDR1 and CDR2 from the germline V gene are MNHEY and SMNVEV (reference sequence). The CDR3 length is 15 residues.

This clonotype was seen a few times. V is TRBV7-9 and J is TRBJ2-1; D gene ambiguous. The CDR3 has 15 residues. V was shortened by 5 bases and J by 9 bases, with 20 bases between the two germline ends. Germline CDR1 reads SEHNR; CDR2 reads FQNEAQ (reference sequence). CDR3 nucleotides: TGTGCCAGCAGCCCAGGTAGACCGGGTTTCGGTGAGCAGTTCTTC. Its translation is CASSPGRPGFGEQFF.

The chain links TRBV4-3 to TRBJ1-4; D remains unclear. Germline CDR1 and CDR2: LGHNA and YSLEER. Trimming cost V 2 bases and J 5 bases, with 15 bases left between them. This CDR3 region has 16 residues. CDR3 nucleotides: TGCGCCAGCAGCCAACGAACGGCCGTCAACAATGAAAAACTGTTTTTT. This codes for CASSQRTAVNNEKLFF.

This clonotype was found a few times. This chain joins TRBV12-3 or TRBV12-4 and TRBJ1-1; TRBD1 might be the D (6 bases). The CDR3 is 16 residues long. Trimming took off 0 bases at V and 5 bases at J, with 16 bases between the two ends. CDR3 sequence reads: CASSLASGTPVTEAFF. CDR3 bases: TGTGCCAGCAGTTTAGCCTCAGGGACACCCGTTACTGAAGCTTTCTTT.

The chain is built from TRBV29-1 and TRBJ2-7; the match to TRBD2 covers 8 bases. Germline CDR1 is SQVTM and CDR2 is ANQGSEA. The CDR3 runs 12 residues. Trimming took 5 bases from V and 2 from J; bases not matched to a gene: 2. CDR3 sequence (DNA): TGCAGCGTTACTAGCGGAGCCTACGAGCAGTACTTC. Translation gives CSVTSGAYEQYF.

This chain uses TRBV6-5 with TRBJ2-1; TRBD1 aligns across 9 bases. The germline gives CDR1 MNHEY, CDR2 SVGAGI. V shed 0 bases and J 10 bases; nucleotides not matched to a gene: 10. The CDR3 runs 16 residues. CDR3 region: CASSYSVTGGLREQFF. As DNA, the CDR3 is TGTGCCAGCAGTTACTCGGTGACAGGGGGGCTAAGGGAGCAGTTCTTC.

This clonotype was seen a handful of times. The chain has TRBV6-5 and TRBJ2-1; D remains ambiguous. Germline values: CDR1 MNHEY, CDR2 SVGAGI. The CDR3 is made up of 12 amino acids. V was shortened by 6 bases and J by 5 bases, with 8 bases between the two germline ends. CDR3 residues: CASSENDNEQFF. Written as DNA, the CDR3 is TGTGCCAGCAGCGAAAACGACAATGAGCAGTTCTTC.

This clonotype was counted between two and nine times. CDR3 sequence (DNA): TGCAGTGCTAGAGATCGAACTAGCGGGAGTCTGGTGCAGTACTTC. Translating it yields CSARDRTSGSLVQYF. The rearrangement joins TRBV20-1 to TRBJ2-4, with 11 bases matching TRBD2. Germline-derived CDR1 and CDR2 are DFQATT and SNEGSKA (reference sequence). The CDR3 extends over 15 amino acids. V dropped 0 bases and J dropped 13; count of bases not matched to a gene: 11.

The chain joins TRBV4-2 to TRBJ2-4, with TRBD1 as a possible D gene (6 bases). The DNA end is a closer match to TRBJ2-7, so the J assignment may be wrong. The CDR3 runs 14 residues. From germline, CDR1 is LGHNA and CDR2 YNFKEQ. The CDR3 coding sequence is TGTGCCAGCAGCCAAGATACGGACAGACACGAGCAGTACTTC. This encodes CASSQDTDRHEQYF.

Of note for this clonotype: The junction shows a germline mismatch at one end, possibly a read error. This rearrangement joins TRBV4-1 to TRBJ1-2, with 12 bases matching TRBD1. CDR1 MGHRA and CDR2 YSYEKL come from the germline V gene. This CDR3 comprises 16 residues. The chain's CDR3 is CASGQGPGQGADGYTF. The CDR3 coding sequence is TGCGCCAGCGGCCAAGGCCCGGGACAGGGGGCCGATGGCTACACCTTC.

This chain connects TRBV6-6 to TRBJ1-2; the D is unclear. This CDR3 comprises 12 residues. V lost 2 bases, J lost 8 bases, and 9 bases lay in between. Germline CDR1 is MNHNY and CDR2 is SVGAGI (reference sequence). The CDR3 sequence: CASSYDPPGYTF. The CDR3, as DNA: TGTGCCAGCAGTTACGATCCCCCCGGCTACACCTTC.

This clonotype came up many times. CDR3 nucleotide sequence: TGTGCCAGCAGCTTACGCAGCGGGAGAGAAGATACGCAGTATTTT. Its protein product is CASSLRSGREDTQYF. The chain is built from TRBV7-2 and TRBJ2-3; TRBD2 matches at 8 bases. Germline V CDR1 and CDR2: SGHTA, FQGNSA. The CDR3 runs 15 residues. With 2 bases clipped from V and 5 bases from J, the junction kept 6 bases outside the gene matches. Combining the CDR3 with reference TRBV7-2 and TRBJ2-3 gives the whole variable domain GAGVSQSPSNKVTEKGKDVELRCDPISGHTALYWYRQSLGQGLEFLIYFQGNSAPDKSGLPSDRFSAERTGGSVSTLTIQRTQQEDSAVYLCASSLRSGREDTQYFGPGTRLTVL.

A few counts support this clonotype. V is TRBV6-2 or TRBV6-3 and J is TRBJ1-6; 8 bases line up with TRBD1. CDR3 size: 17 residues. The trim removed 2 bases at V and 10 bases at J, leaving 13 bases unmatched. CDR1 is MNHEY, CDR2 SVGEGT, per germline. CDR3: CASSYIGTGLPNSPLHF. The CDR3 coding sequence is TGTGCCAGCAGTTACATCGGGACAGGATTGCCGAACTCACCCCTCCACTTT.